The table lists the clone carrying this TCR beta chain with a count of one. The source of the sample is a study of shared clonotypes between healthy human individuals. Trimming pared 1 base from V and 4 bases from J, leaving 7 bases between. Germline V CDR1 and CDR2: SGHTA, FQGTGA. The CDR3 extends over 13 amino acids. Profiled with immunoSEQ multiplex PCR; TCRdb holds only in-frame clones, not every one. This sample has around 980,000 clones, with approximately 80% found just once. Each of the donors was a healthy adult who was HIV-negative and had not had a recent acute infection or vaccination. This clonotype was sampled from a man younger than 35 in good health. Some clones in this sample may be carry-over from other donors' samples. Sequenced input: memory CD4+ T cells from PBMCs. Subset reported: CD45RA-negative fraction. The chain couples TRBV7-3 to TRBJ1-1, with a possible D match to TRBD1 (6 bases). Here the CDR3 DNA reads TGTGCCAGCAGCTTAAAAGGGGGCACTGAAGCTTTCTTT. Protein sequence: CASSLKGGTEAFF. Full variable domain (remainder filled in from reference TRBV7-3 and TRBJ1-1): GAGVSQTPSNKVTEKGKYVELRCDPISGHTALYWYRQSLGQGPEFLIYFQGTGAADDSGLPNDRFFAVRPEGSVSTLKIQRTERGDSAVYLCASSLKGGTEAFFGQGTRLTVV.